A single sample is the source of the 7 T cell receptor beta chains below, sequenced in a study of blood T cell repertoires in COVID-19. Generated by immunoSEQ multiplex PCR, the TCRdb table keeps only in-frame clones and is missing some. Here the sample spans some 96,000 clones, about 88% being singletons. The source material was peripheral blood. These receptors originate from a man aged 25 to 40 in a cohort sampled during active COVID-19.

This clone occurred once. The chain carries TRBV28 and TRBJ1-2; 11 positions agree with TRBD1. This CDR3 has 16 amino acids. Trimming at V came to 4 bases and at J to 4 bases, leaving 8 bases not matched to a gene. CDR1 and CDR2 (germline): MDHEN, SYDVKM. CDR3 nucleotides: TGTGCCAGCAGTTCCTTGCGGACAGGGGGCGGCTATGGCTACACCTTC. This gives the protein CASSSLRTGGGYGYTF.

The chain joins TRBV20-1 to TRBJ2-1; D might be TRBD2 (6 bases). There are 11 residues in the CDR3. Germline CDR1 DFQATT, CDR2 SNEGSKA (reference sequence). The CDR3 loop is CSATRGYEQFF. The CDR3 DNA sequence: TGCAGCGCAACCCGGGGGTATGAGCAGTTCTTC.

This chain links TRBV27 with TRBJ1-4, with D possibly being TRBD1 (5 bases). Trimming removed 3 bases from V and 8 bases from J, with 10 bases in between. This CDR3 spans 13 amino acids. Germline CDR1 MNHEY, CDR2 SMNVEV (reference sequence). Here the CDR3 reads CASSFGRAEKLFF. CDR3 sequence (DNA): TGTGCCAGCAGTTTCGGCAGGGCCGAAAAACTGTTTTTT.

V usage is TRBV5-6 and J usage is TRBJ2-7, with 11 bases aligning to TRBD1. Trimming took 4 bases from V and 4 from J; bases not matched to a gene: 13. The germline CDR1 and CDR2 sequences are SGHDT and YYEEEE. This CDR3 is 17 amino acids long. CDR3 bases: TGTGCCAGCAGCGCCGGACAGGGGGCGGTTAGCTTTTACGAGCAGTACTTC. Translation: CASSAGQGAVSFYEQYF.

CDR3 amino acids: CASSRGGNQPQHF. DNA for the CDR3: TGTGCCAGCAGTCGGGGGGGCAATCAGCCCCAGCATTTT. The chain links TRBV27 to TRBJ1-5; D perhaps matches TRBD1 (5 bases). Per germline, CDR1 MNHEY and CDR2 SMNVEV (reference sequence). Trimming left V 5 bases short and J 2 bases short, with 7 bases between. The CDR3 totals 13 residues.

The V and J genes are TRBV10-1 and TRBJ2-7; the match to TRBD1 covers 9 bases. The CDR3 spans 14 residues. The V gene's germline CDR1 is WNHNN and CDR2 SYGVQD (reference sequence). V shed 3 bases, J shed 7 bases, and the junction held 7 bases outside the gene matches. CDR3 in DNA: TGCGCCAGCAGTGAAACAGGGGGCGCGGGGGAGCAGTACTTC. Encoded protein: CASSETGGAGEQYF.

The chain couples TRBV3-1 (or the pseudogene TRBV3-2) to TRBJ2-7, with 8 bases aligning to TRBD2. The CDR3 has 15 amino acids. The V gene end was trimmed by 10 bases and the J gene end by 1 base; junction bases not matched to a gene: 12. Germline V gene data show CDR1 as LGHDT and CDR2 as YNNKEL (reference sequence). In DNA, the CDR3 is TGTGCCACAGGGGTATATAGCGGGGTTTCCTACGAGCAGTACTTC. Its translation is CATGVYSGVSYEQYF.